Described below is a single T cell receptor beta chain sequence and its context. After removal of 5 bases from V and 3 bases from J, the junction contained 12 bases not matched to a gene. This CDR3 comprises 15 residues. CDR1 GTSNPN and CDR2 SVGIG come from the germline V gene (reference sequence). As processed by the authors: Estimation of nucleated cell counts relied on the amplification of reference gene primers. TCRdb's table, derived via immunoSEQ multiplex PCR, lists solely in-frame clones and lacks some. D and trimming come from the DNA, and the V and J calls and clone size come from that table. The table includes around 250,000 clones, approximately 82% detected once. This sample is drawn from a study of blood T cell repertoires in COVID-19. Study summary: Sites across the United States, Italy and Spain contributed samples from acute and convalescent COVID-19. PBMCs, B-cell-depleted T cells, or T cells were the source of the cDNA or gDNA that made up the material.

Sequencing used peripheral blood. This clonotype was sampled from a woman between 18 and 29 years old with acute or convalescent COVID-19. The chain has TRBV30 and TRBJ1-2, with 7 nucleotides matching TRBD1. CDR3 DNA: TGTGCCTGGGACGGGACAGCGGCCGCGGACTATGGCTACACCTTC. This sequence encodes CAWDGTAAADYGYTF.